Presented here are 15 T cell receptor delta chains from one specimen sequenced in a study of gamma-delta chains in newborns, infants, children. TCRdb re-called the reads through CATT. The sample yields 4,500 or so delta-chain clones, 3% to 4% seen once. The specimen was blood. Receptor source: a child who was a newborn, infant or young child, either healthy, febrile or measles-vaccinated (not recorded which).

In the case of this clone: Other DNA sequences from this sample encode an identical CDR3 as well. The chain has TRDV2 and TRDJ2, with TRDD3 matching 8 bases. The CDR3 is 18 residues long. Germline values: CDR1 GEAIGNYY, CDR2 EKD. Trimming took 3 bases from V and 2 from J; bases not matched to a gene: 13. The CDR3 spells CACDALTGGRALTAQLFF. CDR3 bases: TGTGCCTGTGACGCCCTTACTGGGGGTCGTGCGTTGACAGCACAACTCTTCTTT.

This clone is labeled as medium-sized (0.01 to 0.1%). The chain couples TRDV2 to TRDJ2, with a tentative D call TRDD3 (6 bases). V was pared by 1 base and J by 0 bases, with 14 bases between. The germline V gene has CDR1 GEAIGNYY and CDR2 EKD. The CDR3 totals 17 residues. CDR3 loop: CACDTVGGKALTAQLFF. The CDR3 DNA reads as TGTGCCTGTGACACGGTTGGGGGTAAAGCTTTGACAGCACAACTCTTCTTT.

A few counts support this clone. In the same sample, other DNA sequences code for this CDR3. The chain uses TRDV2 and TRDJ3; 11 positions match TRDD3. Trimming took 2 bases from V and 4 from J; bases not matched to a gene: 6. Germline V lookup: CDR1 GEAIGNYY, CDR2 EKD. This CDR3 is 18 amino acids long. The CDR3 loop is CACDKLGDTSWDTRQMFF. The CDR3 nucleotides read TGTGCCTGTGACAAGTTGGGGGATACGAGTTGGGACACCCGACAGATGTTTTTC.

Comments on this clone: This may be a read error, as it is one base from a much larger clone. The chain carries TRDV2 and TRDJ3, with 9 bases that match TRDD3. Germline lookup yields CDR1 GEAIGNYY and CDR2 EKD. CDR3 length: 19 residues. The CDR3 DNA follows: TGTGCCTGTGACACCGTTGGCGGGGGATACCCCTGGGACACCCGACAGATATTTTTC. It specifies CACDTVGGGYPWDTRQIFF.

Points on this clone: A much larger clone differs by one base, so this may be a read error. The chain couples TRDV2 to TRDJ3; 8 bases line up with TRDD3. Germline V gene data show CDR1 as GEAIGNYY and CDR2 as EKD. The CDR3 extends over 19 amino acids. The CDR3 spells CACDRLGIQAPWDARQMFF. CDR3 in DNA: TGTGCCTGTGACCGACTGGGGATACAAGCCCCCTGGGACGCCCGACAGATGTTTTTC.

This chain connects TRDV2 to TRDJ2, with 7 bases lining up with TRDD3. CDR1 is GEAIGNYY, CDR2 EKD, per germline. V trimming: 3 bases; J trimming: 1 base; junction bases outside the gene matches: 4. The CDR3 length is 15 residues. The CDR3 is CACDPLGDLTAQLFF. The CDR3 bases are TGTGCCTGTGACCCCTTGGGGGATTTGACAGCACAACTCTTCTTT.

The table lists this clone with a few counts. The rearrangement links TRDV2 to TRDJ1, with TRDD3 matching over 7 bases. Germline V gives CDR1 GEAIGNYY, CDR2 EKD. CDR3 length: 17 residues. Trimming took 4 bases from V and 4 from J; bases not matched to a gene: 17. This CDR3 is CACDTGPAGGSVDKLIF. CDR3 DNA: TGTGCCTGTGATACGGGCCCGGCCGGGGGATCGGTCGATAAACTCATCTTT.

This clone was found a few times. The likely explanation is a read error, given a far larger clone one base away. This chain links TRDV2 with TRDJ1; 9 bases fit TRDD3. The CDR3 has 14 amino acids. Germline V gene lookup returns CDR1 GEAIGNYY and CDR2 EKD. CDR3 nucleotide sequence: TGTGCCTGTGACATACTGGGGGACACCGATAAACCCATCTTT. It is translated as CACDILGDTDKPIF.

The rearrangement links TRDV2 to TRDJ3; TRDD3 matches at 7 bases. With 2 bases clipped from V and 1 base from J, the junction kept 4 bases outside the gene matches. CDR1 is GEAIGNYY, CDR2 EKD, per germline. There are 17 residues in the CDR3. The CDR3 sequence: CACDSTGVSWDTRQMFF. Written as DNA, the CDR3 is TGTGCCTGTGACAGTACTGGGGTATCCTGGGACACCCGACAGATGTTTTTC.

The rearrangement uses TRDV1 and TRDJ1; TRDD3 matches at 10 bases. CDR3 length equals 17 residues. The J segment lost 0 bases and the V segment lost 5 bases, leaving 9 bases of the junction unmatched. Germline CDR1 and CDR2: TSWWSYY and QGS. CDR3 DNA sequence: TGTGCTCTTGGGACCTTTCCTACTGGGGGATACACCGATAAACTCATCTTT. Its protein is CALGTFPTGGYTDKLIF.

The chain is built from TRDV2 and TRDJ3; 11 bases line up with TRDD3. V trimming: 0 bases; J trimming: 0 bases; junction bases outside the gene matches: 6. CDR1 is GEAIGNYY and CDR2 is EKD in the germline V gene. This CDR3 spans 20 amino acids. CDR3 loop: CACDTPVLGDSSWDTRQMFF. The DNA of the CDR3 is TGTGCCTGTGACACCCCAGTACTGGGGGATAGCTCCTGGGACACCCGACAGATGTTTTTC.

This clone was seen more than once but under ten times. This rearrangement joins TRDV1 to TRDJ1; D unresolved. The germline V gene encodes CDR1 TSWWSYY and CDR2 QGS. CDR3 length equals 16 residues. V lost 1 base and J lost 0, with 12 bases in between. The DNA for the CDR3 is TGTGCTCTTGGGGAACGCCCTGGCCCGTACACCGATAAACTCATCTTT. Protein product: CALGERPGPYTDKLIF.

A few counts support this clone. This may come from a read error, since a much larger clone is one base off. The chain has TRDV2 and TRDJ3; 11 nucleotides line up with TRDD3. Per germline, CDR1 GEAIGNYY and CDR2 EKD. This CDR3 has 18 amino acids. The chain's CDR3 is CACDVLGDSSLDTRQMFF. The DNA for the CDR3 is TGTGCCTGTGACGTACTGGGGGATAGCTCCTTGGACACCCGACAGATGTTTTTC.

This clone is termed medium-sized. The J gene is TRDJ3, the V gene TRDV2, with 8 bases identical to TRDD3. With V trimmed by 0 bases and J by 2 bases, 5 bases remained unmatched. The germline V gene encodes CDR1 GEAIGNYY and CDR2 EKD. The CDR3 consists of 18 residues. CDR3 amino acids: CACDTVGIRTWDTRQMFF. The CDR3 nucleotides read TGTGCCTGTGACACCGTCGGGATACGGACCTGGGACACCCGACAGATGTTTTTC.

The V call is TRDV3, the J call TRDJ2, with no clear D. TCRdb lists no J gene, so it was determined here by aligning the DNA to germline. V lost 2 bases, J lost 2 bases, and 6 bases lay in between. Germline CDR1 reads TVYSNPD; CDR2 reads GDNSRS (reference sequence). This CDR3 contains 12 residues. The CDR3 nucleotides read TGTGCCTTTGGGCACTTGACAGCACAACTCTTCTTT. It encodes CAFGHLTAQLFF.